This TCR beta chain was recovered during a study of PD-L1 blockade in urothelial cancer. Findings and caveats of the study: Tumor-linked clones in blood grew more by 3 weeks in durable-benefit patients.

Time point in this sample: pretreatment peripheral blood. CDR1 is PRHDT, CDR2 FYEKMQ, per germline (reference sequence). The V end was cut by 5 bases, the J end by 1 base, with 5 bases between. The CDR3 consists of 12 residues. With regard to this clone: Its specificity is not known.

The assay was immunoSEQ multiplex PCR, and TCRdb's table has in-frame clones only and misses some. Of 50,000 to 75,000 clones listed, about 81% are singletons. Sequences were derived from PBMCs, sampled around atezolizumab (anti-PD-L1) treatment. This sequence joins TRBV13 and TRBJ1-1; D ambiguous. The receptor comes from a man in his sixties or seventies with urothelial cancer. The CDR3 region has the DNA TGTGCCAGCAGCCGAGAGAACACTGAAGCTTTCTTT. This gives the protein CASSRENTEAFF.